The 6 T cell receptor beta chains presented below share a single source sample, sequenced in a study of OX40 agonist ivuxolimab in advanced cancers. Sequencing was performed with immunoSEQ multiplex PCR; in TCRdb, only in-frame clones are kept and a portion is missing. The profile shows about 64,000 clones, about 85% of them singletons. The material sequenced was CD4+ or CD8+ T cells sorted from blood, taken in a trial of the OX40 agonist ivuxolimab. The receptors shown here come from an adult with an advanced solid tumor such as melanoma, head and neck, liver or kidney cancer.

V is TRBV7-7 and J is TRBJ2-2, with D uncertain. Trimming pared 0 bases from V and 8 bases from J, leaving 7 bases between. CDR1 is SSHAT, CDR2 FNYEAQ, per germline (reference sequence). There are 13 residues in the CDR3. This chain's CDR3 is CASSLALGGELFF. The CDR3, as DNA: TGTGCCAGCAGCTTAGCGCTGGGAGGGGAGCTGTTTTTT.

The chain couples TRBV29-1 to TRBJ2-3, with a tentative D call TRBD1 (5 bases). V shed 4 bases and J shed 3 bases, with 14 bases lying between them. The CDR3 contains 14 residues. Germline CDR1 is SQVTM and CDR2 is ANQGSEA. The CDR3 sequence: CSVGSPGFTDTQYF. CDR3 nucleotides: TGCAGCGTTGGCTCGCCAGGGTTTACAGATACGCAGTATTTT.

CDR3 sequence (DNA): TGTGCCACCTCCACAGGTGAAAAACTGTTTTTT. This codes for CATSTGEKLFF. V usage is TRBV28 and J usage is TRBJ1-4; perhaps TRBD1 as D (5 bases). Germline V gene lookup returns CDR1 MDHEN and CDR2 SYDVKM. This CDR3 is built from 11 residues. V lost 10 bases and J lost 7, with 10 bases in between.

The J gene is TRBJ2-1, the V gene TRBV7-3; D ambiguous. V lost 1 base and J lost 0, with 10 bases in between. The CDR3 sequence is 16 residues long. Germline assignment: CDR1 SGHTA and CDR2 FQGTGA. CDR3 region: CASSLINGPSYNEQFF. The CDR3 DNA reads TGTGCCAGCAGCTTAATAAACGGTCCCTCCTACAATGAGCAGTTCTTC.

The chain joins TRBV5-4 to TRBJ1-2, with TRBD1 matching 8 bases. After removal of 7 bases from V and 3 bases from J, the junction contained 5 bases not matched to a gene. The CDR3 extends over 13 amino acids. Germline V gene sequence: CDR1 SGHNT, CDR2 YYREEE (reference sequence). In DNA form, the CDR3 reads TGTGCCAGCGGGACAGGCACGCACTATGGCTACACCTTC. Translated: CASGTGTHYGYTF.

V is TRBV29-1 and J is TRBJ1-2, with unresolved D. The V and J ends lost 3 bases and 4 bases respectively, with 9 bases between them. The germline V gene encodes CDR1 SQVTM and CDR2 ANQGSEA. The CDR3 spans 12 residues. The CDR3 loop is CSVDQVLYGYTF. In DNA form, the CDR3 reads TGCAGCGTTGACCAGGTCCTCTATGGCTACACCTTC.